The text below deals with one T cell receptor (beta chain). What it binds is not known. A TCRbeta library incorporating unique molecular identifiers was prepared. TCRdb used MiXCR to reprocess the PCR reads, holding one entry per CDR3 protein. The sample has about 540,000 distinct CDR3 sequences; roughly 27% are singletons. This sample stems from a study of T-cell reconstitution after alpha-beta-depleted transplantation in children. Findings and caveats of the study: Newly made T cells mostly supplied T-cell counts and diversity one year after transplant.

The V gene lost 1 base and the J gene lost 5 bases, with 12 bases spanning the gap. CDR3 length: 15 amino acids. Germline-derived CDR1 and CDR2 are SGDLS and YYNGEE. The sequences come from PBMCs, collected before TCRalphabeta/CD19-depleted stem cell transplant. The chain links TRBV9 to TRBJ2-2; maybe TRBD1 (6 bases). This clonotype originated in a boy younger than two with Wiskott-Aldrich syndrome, due to receive a stem cell transplant. The CDR3 DNA reads as TGTGCCAGCAGCGTAAATTCGAGGGGGACCGGGGAGCTGTTTTTT. Encoded protein: CASSVNSRGTGELFF.